This TCR beta chain derives from a study of read filtering for tumor transcriptome and immune sequencing. This library used around 400 ng RNA and molecular barcoded adaptors spanning alpha/delta and beta/gamma chains. TCRdb reprocessed the reads with MiXCR, giving one entry per CDR3 protein. The sample includes around 40,000 distinct CDR3 sequences, roughly an eighth of them seen just once. The CDR3 is made up of 15 amino acids. The germline gives CDR1 LGHDT, CDR2 YNNKEL (reference sequence). As concerns this clonotype: An end of the junction does not agree with germline; a read error may underlie this.

The sequenced sample was a population of CD138-negative cells sorted from bone marrow. The chain is built from TRBV3-1 and TRBJ2-1; TRBD2 matches 7 bases. This receptor was identified in a donor at least 40 years old with multiple myeloma. CDR3 in DNA: TGTGCCAGCAGCCAAGACCTAGCGGATGGAAATGGGCAGTTCTTC. It yields the protein CASSQDLADGNGQFF.